The text below deals with one T cell receptor (beta chain). It has no known antigen specificity. Per-nucleotide qualities are absent, and no much larger clonotype sits a single base away. The germline V end is reduced by 5 bases and the J end by 3 bases; junction bases left unmatched: 13. Reading the germline V gene (reference sequence) gives CDR1 LGHDT and CDR2 YNNKEL. The CDR3 covers 17 residues, taking in both the cysteine and the phenylalanine. Here the CDR3 DNA is all that survives: 51 bases in frame from base 1. Participants in the prospective study were enrolled through a virtual design, were aged roughly 18 to 95 years, and lived in 24 United States geographic areas. In the prospective study, participants were assigned to cohorts based on the clinical history participants reported in a screening survey and a study questionnaire. In the prospective study, mobile phlebotomists collected whole blood, serum and a nasopharyngeal or oropharyngeal swab from each participant. Participants in the prospective study had the option to provide additional blood draws and questionnaires over an approximately two-month period. Before DNA extraction, prospective study blood samples were shipped either frozen or at room temperature.

These data are taken from a study of blood T cell repertoires in COVID-19 (dated by TCRdb to the early 2020s). In terms of the full investigation: Collaborator samples came from the United States, Italy and Spain and covered acute and convalescent phases of COVID-19. The dataset comprised deeply sampled blood TCRbeta repertoires from subjects exposed to, actively infected with, or recovered from COVID-19. The repertoires were released in a freely available public database intended as a resource for research on the immune response to SARS-CoV-2. HLA class I and class II types, where available, came from metadata supplied by the sample provider rather than from assay-based typing. The material from the prospective study consisted of cDNA or gDNA derived from T cells, B-cell-depleted T cells, or PBMCs. Samples were obtained from the ongoing ImmuneRACE study (first 160 participants) and from some 1,300 subjects provided by 6 global collaborators. Sample metadata almost always included a de-identified subject ID, COVID-19 status, age in years and sex. Findings and caveats that apply to the study as a whole: The quantity of clinical and demographic metadata differed by source and by participant and was supplied without curation.

TCRbeta CDR3 regions were amplified from genomic DNA by means of the immunoSEQ Assay, a bias-controlled multiplex PCR. In the paper's pipeline: Within the assay, amplification of reference gene primers was used to estimate how many nucleated cells each sample contained. To quantify the absolute abundance of each unique TCRbeta CDR3 rearrangement, sequence reads were collapsed and filtered. For each sample, productive Simpson clonality was calculated as the square root of Simpson's diversity index across productive rearrangements. TCRdb holds this immuneACCESS table with in-frame rearrangements only. Some clones are missing; in checked studies, unresolved V genes explain under half, and the rest has no known cause. The DNA was the basis for D and trimming; V, J and clone size are from that table. The sample data list roughly 400,000 clones, and approximately 88% of these were observed just once. Of the sample, approximately 2.1% is held by the ten largest clones.

This TCR was sampled from a woman between 40 and 50 years old with acute COVID-19. The chain is made from TRBV3-1 (or the pseudogene TRBV3-2) and TRBJ1-2; TRBD1 matches 9 bases in the middle. Input material: PBMCs or T cells enriched from blood (not recorded which). The sequenced DNA is TGTGCCAGCAGCTTCCCGGGACAGGGTCCTTCGTACTATGGCTACACCTTC. Translated, this is CASSFPGQGPSYYGYTF.